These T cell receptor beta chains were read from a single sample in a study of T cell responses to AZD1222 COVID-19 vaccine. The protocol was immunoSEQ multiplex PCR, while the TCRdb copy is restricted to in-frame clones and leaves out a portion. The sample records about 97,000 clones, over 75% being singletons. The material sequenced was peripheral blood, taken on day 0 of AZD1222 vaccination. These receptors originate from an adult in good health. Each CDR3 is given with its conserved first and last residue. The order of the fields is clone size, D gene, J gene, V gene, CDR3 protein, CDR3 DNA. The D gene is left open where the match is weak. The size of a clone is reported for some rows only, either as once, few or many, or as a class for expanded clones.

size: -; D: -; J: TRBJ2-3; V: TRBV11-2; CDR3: CASSSLEGGRDTQYF; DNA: TGTGCCAGCAGCTCTCTAGAAGGGGGGAGGGATACGCAGTATTTT
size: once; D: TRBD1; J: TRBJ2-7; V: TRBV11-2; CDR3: CASMKGQGSYEQYF; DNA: TGTGCCAGCATGAAGGGACAGGGTTCCTACGAGCAGTACTTC
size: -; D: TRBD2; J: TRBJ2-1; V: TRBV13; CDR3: CASRTSGGNPSYNEQFF; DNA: TGTGCCAGCCGGACTAGCGGGGGGAACCCCTCCTACAATGAGCAGTTCTTC
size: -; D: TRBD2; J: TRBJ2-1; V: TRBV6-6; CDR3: CASSRLAGEGGEQFF; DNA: TGTGCCAGCAGCCGATTAGCGGGGGAGGGAGGTGAGCAGTTCTTC
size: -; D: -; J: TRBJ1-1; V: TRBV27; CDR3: CASSFSDRENTEAFF; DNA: TGTGCCAGCAGTTTTAGTGACCGCGAGAACACTGAAGCTTTCTTT
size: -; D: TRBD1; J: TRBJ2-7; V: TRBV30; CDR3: CAWGDSSYEQYF; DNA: TGTGCCTGGGGGGACAGCTCCTACGAGCAGTACTTC
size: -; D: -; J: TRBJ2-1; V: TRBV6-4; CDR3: CASSDSVGTAEQFF; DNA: TGTGCCAGCAGTGACTCGGTCGGCACAGCTGAGCAGTTCTTC
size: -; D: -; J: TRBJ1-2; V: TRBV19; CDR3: CASSIGANYGYTF; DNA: TGTGCCAGTAGTATCGGGGCTAACTATGGCTACACCTTC
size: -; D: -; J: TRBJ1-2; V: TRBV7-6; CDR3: CASSPRTVNYGYTF; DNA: TGTGCCAGCAGCCCCAGGACGGTTAACTATGGCTACACCTTC
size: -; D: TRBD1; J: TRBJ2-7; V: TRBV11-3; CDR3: CASSLPTGDYEQYF; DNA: TGTGCCAGCAGCTTACCGACAGGGGACTACGAGCAGTACTTC
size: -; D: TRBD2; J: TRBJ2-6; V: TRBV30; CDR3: CAWTAGVTGANVLTF; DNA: TGTGCCTGGACAGCGGGGGTGACCGGGGCCAACGTCCTGACTTTC
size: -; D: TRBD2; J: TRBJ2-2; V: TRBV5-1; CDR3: CASSFLAGGTGELFF; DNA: TGCGCCAGCAGCTTTCTAGCGGGGGGAACCGGGGAGCTGTTTTTT
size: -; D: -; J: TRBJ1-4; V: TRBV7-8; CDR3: CASSAFGGWTNEKLFF; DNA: TGTGCCAGCAGCGCGTTCGGGGGTTGGACTAATGAAAAACTGTTTTTT
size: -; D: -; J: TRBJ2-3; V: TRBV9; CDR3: CASSVASQATQYF; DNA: TGTGCCAGCAGCGTAGCTTCGCAGGCTACGCAGTATTTT
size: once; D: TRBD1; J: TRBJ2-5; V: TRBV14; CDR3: CASSQDVGDRDQETQYF; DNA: TGTGCCAGCAGCCAAGACGTGGGGGACAGGGACCAAGAGACCCAGTACTTC
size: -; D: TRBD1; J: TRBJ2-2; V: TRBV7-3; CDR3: CASSPRTGIGTGELFF; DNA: TGTGCCAGCAGCCCCCGGACAGGGATTGGCACCGGGGAGCTGTTTTTT
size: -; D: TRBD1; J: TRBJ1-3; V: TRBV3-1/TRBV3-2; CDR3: CASSQSGTGSSGNTIYF; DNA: TGTGCCAGCAGCCAGTCCGGGACAGGGAGCTCTGGAAACACCATATATTTT
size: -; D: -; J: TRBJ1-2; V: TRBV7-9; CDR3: CASSPTSRALYGYTF; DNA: TGTGCCAGCAGCCCCACCTCACGTGCCCTCTATGGCTACACCTTC
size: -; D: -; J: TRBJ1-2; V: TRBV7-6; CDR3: CASSLGEHRVGANGGYTF; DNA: TGTGCCAGCAGCTTAGGGGAACACAGGGTCGGGGCCAACGGCGGCTACACCTTC